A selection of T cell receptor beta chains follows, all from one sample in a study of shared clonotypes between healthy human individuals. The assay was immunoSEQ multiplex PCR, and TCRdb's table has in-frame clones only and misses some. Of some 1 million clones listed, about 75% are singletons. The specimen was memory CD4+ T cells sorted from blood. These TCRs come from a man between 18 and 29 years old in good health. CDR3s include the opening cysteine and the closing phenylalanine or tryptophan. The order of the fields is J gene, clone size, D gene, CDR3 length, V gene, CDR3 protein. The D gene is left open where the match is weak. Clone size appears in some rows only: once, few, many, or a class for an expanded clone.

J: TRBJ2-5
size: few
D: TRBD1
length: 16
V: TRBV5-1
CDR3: CASSTTGTGEVETQYF

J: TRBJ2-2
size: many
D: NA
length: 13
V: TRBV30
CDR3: CAWGTLNTGELFF

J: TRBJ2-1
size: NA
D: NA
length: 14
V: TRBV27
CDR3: CASKEGFNYNEQFF

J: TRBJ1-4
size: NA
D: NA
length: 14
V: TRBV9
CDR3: CASSPGGTNEKLFF

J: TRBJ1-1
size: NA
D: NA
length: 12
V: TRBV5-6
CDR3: CASSLTGYEAFF

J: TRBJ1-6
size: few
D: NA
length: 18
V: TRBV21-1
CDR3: CASSKGLPNDGVFLPLHF

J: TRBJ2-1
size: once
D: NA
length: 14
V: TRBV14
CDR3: CASSLGSFGDEQFF

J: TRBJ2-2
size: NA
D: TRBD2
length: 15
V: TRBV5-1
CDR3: CASSLEAGVHGELFF

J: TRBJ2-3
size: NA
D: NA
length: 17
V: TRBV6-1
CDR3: CASSEATPLIFTDTQYF

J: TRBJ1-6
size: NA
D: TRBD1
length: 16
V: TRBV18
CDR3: CASSPQSGQNNSPLHF

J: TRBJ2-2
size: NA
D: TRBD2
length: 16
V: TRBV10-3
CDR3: CAIRLSGATTTGELFF

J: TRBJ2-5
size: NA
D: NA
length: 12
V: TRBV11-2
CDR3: CASSLDRGTQYF

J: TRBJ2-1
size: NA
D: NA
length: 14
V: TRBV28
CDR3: CASSFHGGNNEQFF

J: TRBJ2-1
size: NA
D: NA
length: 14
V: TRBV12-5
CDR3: CASGLYREQEEQFF

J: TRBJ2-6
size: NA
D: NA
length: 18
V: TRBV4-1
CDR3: CASSGGAGAFSGANVLTF

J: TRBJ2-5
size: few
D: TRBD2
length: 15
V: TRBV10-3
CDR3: CAISAGTSGEETQYF

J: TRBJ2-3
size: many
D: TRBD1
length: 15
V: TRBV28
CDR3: CASSFRDRGLDTQYF

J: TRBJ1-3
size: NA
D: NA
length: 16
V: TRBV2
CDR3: CASSEKRTGPGNTIYF

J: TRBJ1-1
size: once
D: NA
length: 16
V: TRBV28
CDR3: CASSPKTGSMNTEAFF

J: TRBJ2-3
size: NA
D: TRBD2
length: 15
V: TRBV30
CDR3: CAWSNGAGVRDTQYF

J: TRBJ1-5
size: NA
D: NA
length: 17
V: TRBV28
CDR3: CATLPPWQGYSNQPQHF

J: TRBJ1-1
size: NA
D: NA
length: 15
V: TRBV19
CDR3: CASIPNRGRNTEAFF

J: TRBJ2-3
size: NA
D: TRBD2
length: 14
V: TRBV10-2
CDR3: CASSVGLASDTQYF

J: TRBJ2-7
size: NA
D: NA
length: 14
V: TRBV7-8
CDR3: CASSLVGGTYEQYF

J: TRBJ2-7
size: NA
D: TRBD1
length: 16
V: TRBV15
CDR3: CATSRDLGTGGYEQYF

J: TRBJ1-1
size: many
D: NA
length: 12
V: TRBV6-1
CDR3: CASSEPNTEAFF

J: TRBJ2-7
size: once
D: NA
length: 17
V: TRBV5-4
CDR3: CASSLGRGRGAYYEQYF

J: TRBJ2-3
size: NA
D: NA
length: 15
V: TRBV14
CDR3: CASSPLADFTDTQYF

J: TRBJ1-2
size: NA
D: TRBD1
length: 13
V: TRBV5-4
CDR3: CASSADRSYGYTF

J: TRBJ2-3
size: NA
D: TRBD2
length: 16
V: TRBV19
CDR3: CASSRTGGSSTDTQYF

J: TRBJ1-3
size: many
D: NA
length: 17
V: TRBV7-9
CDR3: CASSSTSLVYLGNTIYF

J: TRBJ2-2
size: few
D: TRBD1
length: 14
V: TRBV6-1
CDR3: CASRQGALTGELFF

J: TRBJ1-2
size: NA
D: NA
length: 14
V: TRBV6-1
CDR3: CASSPQTSNYGYTF

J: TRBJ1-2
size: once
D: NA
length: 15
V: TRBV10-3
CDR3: CAISGGTKEDYGYTF

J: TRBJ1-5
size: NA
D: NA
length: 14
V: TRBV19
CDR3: CASSRQISNQPQHF

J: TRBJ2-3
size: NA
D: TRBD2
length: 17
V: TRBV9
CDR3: CASSAGLAGGPADTQYF

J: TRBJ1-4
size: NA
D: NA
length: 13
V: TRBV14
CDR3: CASPTEPGSRLFF

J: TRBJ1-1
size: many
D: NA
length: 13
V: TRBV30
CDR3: CAWRETGGTEAFF

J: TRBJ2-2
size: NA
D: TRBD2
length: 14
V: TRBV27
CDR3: CASTFGRGTGELFF

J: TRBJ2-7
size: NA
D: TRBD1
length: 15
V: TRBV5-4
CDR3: CASTLTGQGADEQYF

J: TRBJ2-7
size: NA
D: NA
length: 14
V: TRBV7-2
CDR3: CASSLGPASYEQYF

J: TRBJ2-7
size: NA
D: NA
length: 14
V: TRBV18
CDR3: CASSPGGIPYEQYF

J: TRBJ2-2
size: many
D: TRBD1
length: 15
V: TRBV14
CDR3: CASSLQTGSTGELFF

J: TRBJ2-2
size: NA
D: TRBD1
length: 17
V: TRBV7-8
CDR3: CASSLEDRGWRTGELFF

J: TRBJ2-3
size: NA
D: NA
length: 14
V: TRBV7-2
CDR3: CASSLDGSSTTQYF

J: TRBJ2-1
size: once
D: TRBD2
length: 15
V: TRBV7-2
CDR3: CASSPDGGTYNEQFF

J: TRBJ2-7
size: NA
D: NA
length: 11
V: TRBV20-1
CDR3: CSAIFREEQYF

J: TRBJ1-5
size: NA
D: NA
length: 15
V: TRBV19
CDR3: CASSSGGLGNQPQHF

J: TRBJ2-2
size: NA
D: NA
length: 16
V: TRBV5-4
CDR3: CASSLGGGNPTGELFF

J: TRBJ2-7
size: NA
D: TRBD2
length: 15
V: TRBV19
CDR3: CASSGLAGNTYEQYF

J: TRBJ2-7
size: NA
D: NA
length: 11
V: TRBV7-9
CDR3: CASSTAYEQYF

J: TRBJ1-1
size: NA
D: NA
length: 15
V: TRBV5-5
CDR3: CASKPPGRRNTEAFF

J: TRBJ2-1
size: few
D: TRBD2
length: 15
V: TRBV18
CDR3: CASSPTSGGDNEQFF

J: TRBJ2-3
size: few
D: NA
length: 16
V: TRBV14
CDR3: CASSHTSGAGTDTQYF

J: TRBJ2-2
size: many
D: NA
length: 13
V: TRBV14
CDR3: CASSQVGVGELFF